One sample yielded the 23 T cell receptor beta chains listed below, sequenced in a study of shared clonotypes between healthy human individuals. Using immunoSEQ multiplex PCR, the repertoire was profiled, and TCRdb retains in-frame clones only, with some absent. The sample includes 800,000 to 1,200,000 clones, approximately 78% of them seen just once. Sequencing was carried out using memory CD4+ T cells from PBMCs. The subset: CD45RA-negative fraction. Source of these receptors: a man aged 18 to 30 in good health. Some clones in this sample may be carry-over from other donors' samples.

The V gene is TRBV5-1, the J gene TRBJ2-7; 11 bases line up with TRBD2. Germline V CDR1 and CDR2: SGHRS, YFSETQ. This CDR3 is built from 16 residues. The V and J ends lost 2 bases and 1 base, in that order; junction bases with no gene match: 5. CDR3 amino acids: CASSFGTSGKSYEQYF. CDR3 sequence (DNA): TGCGCCAGCAGCTTCGGGACTAGCGGAAAATCCTACGAGCAGTACTTC.

The chain employs TRBV6-1 and TRBJ2-3; 8 nucleotides match TRBD2. Germline CDR1 and CDR2: MNHNS and SASEGT. Germline trimming cut 2 bases from V and 6 bases from J; bases unmatched to any gene: 22. CDR3 length: 20 amino acids. In nucleotides, the CDR3 is TGTGCCAGCAGTGAATCTCGAAGTAGCGGGATTAACCTCCACCTGGATACGCAGTATTTT. As protein: CASSESRSSGINLHLDTQYF.

V and J are TRBV7-2 and TRBJ1-4; TRBD1 aligns across 8 bases. V lost 5 bases and J lost 6; bases outside the gene matches: 5. There are 14 residues in the CDR3. Germline V CDR1 and CDR2: SGHTA, FQGNSA. The CDR3 region is CASSPRTGYEKLFF. CDR3 bases: TGTGCCAGCAGCCCCAGGACAGGGTATGAAAAACTGTTTTTT.

This clone has just a few counts. A much larger clone lies one base from this, so it may be a read error. The chain joins TRBV6-6 to TRBJ1-1; 7 bases agree with TRBD1. V dropped 4 bases and J dropped 1; count of bases not matched to a gene: 3. In germline, CDR1 is MNHNY, CDR2 SVGAGI (reference sequence). The CDR3 sequence is 14 residues long. The CDR3 spells CASSSTGRNTEAFF. Here the CDR3 DNA reads TGTGCCAGCAGTTCGACAGGGAGGAACACTGAAGCTTTCTTT.

As regards this clone: In the same sample, other DNA sequences code for this CDR3. The chain uses TRBV30 and TRBJ1-2; 8 bases line up with TRBD1. Germline V lookup: CDR1 GTSNPN, CDR2 SVGIG (reference sequence). CDR3 size: 11 residues. The V segment lost 8 bases and the J segment 4 bases; nucleotides outside the gene matches: 3. CDR3 in DNA: TGTGCCAGAGACAGGGGCTATGGCTACACCTTC. It encodes CARDRGYGYTF. The whole variable domain, remainder taken from reference TRBV30 and TRBJ1-2, is SQTIHQWPATLVQPVGSPLSLECTVEGTSNPNLYWYRQAAGRGLQLLFYSVGIGQISSEVPQNLSASRPQDRQFILSSKKLLLSDSGFYLCARDRGYGYTFGSGTRLTVV.

This rearrangement joins TRBV4-1 to TRBJ2-2; no reliable D call. The V gene's germline CDR1 is MGHRA and CDR2 YSYEKL. The CDR3 loop spans 16 amino acids. V lost 4 bases, J lost 0 bases, and 12 bases lay in between. Here the CDR3 reads CASSRNPETNTGELFF. The CDR3 DNA reads as TGCGCCAGCAGCCGGAATCCGGAAACGAACACCGGGGAGCTGTTTTTT.

This chain joins TRBV29-1 and TRBJ2-3; 7 bases are shared with TRBD2. There are 14 residues in the CDR3. CDR1 is SQVTM and CDR2 is ANQGSEA in the germline V gene. V was pared by 5 bases and J by 0 bases, with 5 bases of the junction left unmatched. The DNA for the CDR3 is TGCAGCGTTCTTAGCGGGTCAAGCACAGATACGCAGTATTTT. Translated: CSVLSGSSTDTQYF.

V usage is TRBV29-1 and J usage is TRBJ2-5, with 8 positions matching TRBD1. Germline V gene lookup returns CDR1 SQVTM and CDR2 ANQGSEA. V gave up 7 bases and J gave up 5 bases; unmatched junction bases: 15. The CDR3 totals 15 residues. The DNA of the CDR3 is TGCAGCGCCCCTCAGGGGGCGCCGGGTCCGGAGACCCAGTACTTC. Residues: CSAPQGAPGPETQYF.

The CDR3 nucleotides read TGTGCCAGCAGCGCCCTGGGGGGGTCCCCCGGGGAGCTGTTTTTT. The encoded protein is CASSALGGSPGELFF. This rearrangement joins TRBV9 to TRBJ2-2; the match to TRBD2 covers 7 bases. This CDR3 region has 15 residues. CDR1 and CDR2 from the germline V gene are SGDLS and YYNGEE. V lost 3 bases to trimming and J lost 6 bases; unmatched junction nucleotides: 8.

V and J are TRBV7-9 and TRBJ1-1; tentatively, D is TRBD1 (5 bases). Trimming pared 0 bases from V and 10 bases from J, leaving 15 bases between. In germline, CDR1 is SEHNR, CDR2 FQNEAQ (reference sequence). The CDR3 extends over 14 amino acids. DNA of the CDR3: TGTGCCAGCAGCTTAGCGCCTGGCAGGGAGTTAGCTTTCTTT. Its translation is CASSLAPGRELAFF.

The gene calls are TRBV20-1 and TRBJ2-3, with D hard to call. Trimming stripped 5 bases from V and 11 bases from J, with 14 bases between. CDR3 length: 11 residues. Germline loops: CDR1 DFQATT, CDR2 SNEGSKA (reference sequence). Here the CDR3 reads CSAGRNQGQYF. CDR3 nucleotides: TGCAGTGCTGGGCGGAACCAAGGGCAGTATTTT.

This clone was seen a single time. V usage is TRBV6-5 and J usage is TRBJ1-3; 9 bases line up with TRBD1. The V gene end was trimmed by 6 bases and the J gene end by 2 bases; junction bases not matched to a gene: 2. The germline CDR1 and CDR2 sequences are MNHEY and SVGAGI. The CDR3 covers 14 residues. The CDR3 region is CASSRQGAGNTIYF. CDR3 DNA sequence: TGTGCCAGCAGCCGACAGGGGGCTGGAAACACCATATATTTT.

This sequence joins TRBV6-6 and TRBJ2-7; D is perhaps TRBD1 (6 bases). In germline, CDR1 is MNHNY, CDR2 SVGAGI (reference sequence). With 6 bases removed from V and 1 base from J, the gap between germline ends came to 10 bases. The CDR3 length is 13 residues. The CDR3 nucleotides read TGTGCCAGCAGGGGGGACAATTCCTACGAGCAGTACTTC. It codes for CASRGDNSYEQYF.

This sequence joins TRBV5-1 and TRBJ1-1; D is uncertain. Per germline, CDR1 SGHRS and CDR2 YFSETQ. The V and J ends lost 1 base and 5 bases respectively, with 12 bases between them. The CDR3 covers 14 residues. CDR3 amino acids: CASSLRIQGTEAFF. The DNA of the CDR3 is TGCGCCAGCAGCTTGCGGATCCAAGGTACTGAAGCTTTCTTT. Full variable domain (rest looked up from reference TRBV5-1 and TRBJ1-1): KAGVTQTPRYLIKTRGQQVTLSCSPISGHRSVSWYQQTPGQGLQFLFEYFSETQRNKGNFPGRFSGRQFSNSRSEMNVSTLELGDSALYLCASSLRIQGTEAFFGQGTRLTVV.

V is TRBV18 and J is TRBJ1-5; D is ambiguous. The CDR3 has 13 residues. Germline V gene data show CDR1 as KGHSH and CDR2 as LQKENI. V lost 3 bases and J 5 bases, leaving 8 bases between the germline ends. CDR3 in DNA: TGTGCCAGCTCACCGGATACGGATCAGCCCCAGCATTTT. This translates into CASSPDTDQPQHF.

The genes are TRBV7-6 and TRBJ2-1, with D possibly matching TRBD2 (5 bases). This CDR3 is 14 amino acids long. Germline V gene data show CDR1 as SGHVS and CDR2 as FNYEAQ. V was shortened by 1 base and J by 7 bases, with 11 bases between the two germline ends. CDR3 region: CASSLDPSLNEQFF. The CDR3, as DNA: TGTGCCAGCAGCTTAGATCCTAGCCTGAATGAGCAGTTCTTC.

The chain has TRBV9 and TRBJ2-3; D is uncertain. Germline lookup yields CDR1 SGDLS and CDR2 YYNGEE. V dropped 4 bases and J dropped 5 bases, with 11 bases sitting between them. This CDR3 is 13 amino acids long. The CDR3 spells CASSSRPGDTQYF. CDR3 nucleotide sequence: TGTGCCAGCAGCTCTAGGCCTGGAGATACGCAGTATTTT. Together with reference TRBV9 and TRBJ2-3, the CDR3 gives the full variable domain: DSGVTQTPKHLITATGQRVTLRCSPRSGDLSVYWYQQSLDQGLQFLIQYYNGEERAKGNILERFSAQQFPDLHSELNLSSLELGDSALYFCASSSRPGDTQYFGPGTRLTVL.

The chain recombines TRBV5-4 with TRBJ2-1; D remains unclear. The CDR3 contains 13 residues. Germline CDR1 reads SGHNT; CDR2 reads YYREEE (reference sequence). V was clipped by 1 base and J by 5 bases, with 7 bases between them. CDR3 loop: CASSLLYNNEQFF. The CDR3 bases are TGTGCCAGCAGCTTGTTATATAACAATGAGCAGTTCTTC.

This clone has only a few counts. This CDR3 is CSGGGAGVRGELFF. CDR3 bases: TGCAGCGGCGGCGGAGCGGGGGTTCGCGGGGAGCTGTTTTTT. This chain links TRBV29-1 with TRBJ2-2, with 8 nucleotides matching TRBD2. V gave up 7 bases and J gave up 7 bases; unmatched junction bases: 11. Germline V gives CDR1 SQVTM, CDR2 ANQGSEA. The CDR3 is made up of 14 amino acids.

The rearrangement joins TRBV2 to TRBJ2-3; D is perhaps TRBD1 (6 bases). The CDR3 loop spans 14 amino acids. Germline lookup yields CDR1 SNHLY and CDR2 FYNNEI. The ends were cut back, 6 bases at V and 6 bases at J, with 16 bases in the middle. CDR3 loop: CASRTTLGADTQYF. CDR3 nucleotide sequence: TGTGCCAGCAGGACCACCCTGGGGGCGGATACGCAGTATTTT.

This clone has a single count. The V gene is TRBV5-1, the J gene TRBJ2-3; no clear D. The CDR3 is 17 amino acids. V shed 3 bases and J shed 0 bases, with 17 bases lying between them. Per the germline V gene, CDR1 is SGHRS and CDR2 is YFSETQ. The CDR3 loop reads CASSSLTDGPSTDTQYF. The CDR3 DNA reads TGCGCCAGCAGCTCCCTCACCGACGGCCCTAGCACAGATACGCAGTATTTT. Looking up the rest from reference TRBV5-1 and TRBJ2-3 gives the full variable domain: KAGVTQTPRYLIKTRGQQVTLSCSPISGHRSVSWYQQTPGQGLQFLFEYFSETQRNKGNFPGRFSGRQFSNSRSEMNVSTLELGDSALYLCASSSLTDGPSTDTQYFGPGTRLTVL.

This chain links TRBV15 with TRBJ1-2; D is unresolved. The V and J ends lost 3 bases and 5 bases respectively, with 7 bases between them. Looked up from germline, CDR1 is LNHNV and CDR2 is YYDKDF (reference sequence). The CDR3 spans 12 residues. Written as DNA, the CDR3 is TGTGCCACCAGCAGGGAGCAATATGGCTACACCTTC. Translating gives CATSREQYGYTF.

This clone was seen a handful of times. Other DNA variants within this sample encode the same CDR3. The chain carries TRBV7-9 and TRBJ1-3; D unresolved. The CDR3 runs 14 residues. V gave up 1 base and J gave up 1 base, with 5 bases separating them. Per germline, CDR1 SEHNR and CDR2 FQNEAQ (reference sequence). CDR3 sequence: CASSLGVSGNTIYF. CDR3 DNA sequence: TGTGCCAGCAGCTTAGGGGTTTCTGGAAACACCATATATTTT.